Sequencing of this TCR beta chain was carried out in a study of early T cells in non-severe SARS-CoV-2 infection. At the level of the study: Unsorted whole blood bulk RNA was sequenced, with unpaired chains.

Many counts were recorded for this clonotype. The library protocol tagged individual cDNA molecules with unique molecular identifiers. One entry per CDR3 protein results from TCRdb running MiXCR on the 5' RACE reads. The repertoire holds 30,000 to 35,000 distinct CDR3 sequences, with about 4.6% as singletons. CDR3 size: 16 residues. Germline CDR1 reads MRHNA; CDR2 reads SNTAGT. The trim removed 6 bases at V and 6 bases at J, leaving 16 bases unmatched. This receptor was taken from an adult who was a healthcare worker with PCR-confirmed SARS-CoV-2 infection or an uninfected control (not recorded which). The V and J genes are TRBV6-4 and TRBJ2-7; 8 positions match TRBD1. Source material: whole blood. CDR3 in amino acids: CASRDREGNPRGEQYF. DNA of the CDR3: TGTGCCAGCAGGGACAGGGAAGGAAACCCTCGGGGCGAGCAGTACTTC.